This TCR beta chain was profiled in a study of cytomegalovirus exposure and HLA in healthy donors (dated by TCRdb to the late 2010s). Some background on the complete study: An earlier analysis of approximately 640 of the donors reported 276 Gb of sequence data and 117 million unique TCR beta sequences from approximately 180 million T cells. Roughly 300 gigabases of sequencing data and roughly 90 million unique TCR sequences were included in an early release covering roughly 600 HLA-typed donors. The genetic ancestry cluster associated with self-reported Caucasian donors included 81% of the roughly 400 genotyped donors. The study aimed to test whether cataloging public T cell receptors could reveal signatures of past pathogen exposure. Using immunosequencing, the study profiled T cell repertoires from fewer than 850 subjects and related those repertoires to cytomegalovirus serostatus. A separate validation cohort of approximately 120 different subjects was used in addition to the 666-subject first cohort. To predict cytomegalovirus infection status, the study combined high-throughput TCR immunosequencing, statistical association of individual TCRs with disease status, and machine learning. To study patterns of TCR occurrence, a later analysis re-analyzed previously published TCR beta repertoires from around 660 donors and added high-resolution HLA genotyping. In the later analysis, no new phenotypic data were used to find candidate immune exposures; instead, reliance was placed on TCR beta sequences and their occurrence across donors. To decide whether each TCR beta V gene segment behaved as functional or pseudogenic, an earlier analysis of some 600 of the donors relied on high-throughput TCR beta sequencing. Donor age, sex, ethnicity and CMV serostatus were compiled alongside the repertoire data. Genome-wide SNP genotypes for about three fifths of the roughly 670 donors were used in a later genetic analysis, which treated that subset as a discovery cohort. All discovery cohort repertoires had been generated on a single sequencing platform. HLA typing covered class I and class II loci at four-digit resolution. The number of typed donors differed by locus: about 620-640 for A, B, C, DRB1 and DQB1; approximately 540 for DQA1; some 590 for DPA1; and about 450 for DPB1. Five DR-DQ haplotypes were treated as single units for association and clustering because of strong linkage in the cohort. Among 398 genotyped donors of the cohort, an average of around 250,000 unique TCR beta nucleotide sequences was sequenced per donor, of which about 20% were non-productive.

This clone was observed a handful of times. The clone's antigen remains unknown. Qualities for individual bases were not recorded, and no much larger clone is one base off. V loses 5 bases at its end and J loses 1 base; junction bases beyond the gene matches: 11. The germline V gene provides CDR1 SQVTM and CDR2 ANQGSEA. The cysteine opens and the phenylalanine closes a CDR3 of 17 amino acids. Here the CDR3 DNA is all that survives: 51 bases in frame from base 1. In total, 630 or so healthy bone marrow donors made up the cohort. All cohort members were sampled while nominally healthy, although unrecorded immune exposures were likely present. Of the 610 or so cohort members, around 290 had positive CMV serostatus and 350 to 450 had negative CMV serostatus, and CMV serostatus was not recorded for the donor. Every donor gave a peripheral blood sample, and the peripheral blood mononuclear cells from that sample were used for TCR beta sequencing. The Qiagen DNeasy Blood Extraction Kit was used to extract genomic DNA from the blood cell samples.

On the study overall, not on this receptor specifically: A later analysis found that most CMV-associated TCR beta chains appeared HLA-restricted, with HLA associations seemingly driven largely by CMV exposure. Approximately 18 rarely observed V segments, including chromosome 9 orphons, were excluded from the earlier analysis of a few hundred of the donors because counts were too low. A later analysis reported that several top co-occurrence clusters appeared linked to parvovirus B19, influenza, CMV and Epstein-Barr virus. An association between a missense DCLRE1C variant and V-gene and J-gene trimming of TCR beta chains was found in a later genetic analysis and replicated in an independent cohort. A cluster of highly shared sequence variants was judged likely to represent a technical artifact of the sequencing pipeline. The classifier was reported to diagnose cytomegalovirus status with high specificity and sensitivity in both the original cohort and the validation cohort. Immune exposure information for the cohort was limited to CMV serostatus. The authors suggested that the approach could potentially be extended to other disease states and immunological phenotypes. A further reported finding was that TCR beta sequences accurately predicted the HLA-A and HLA-B alleles for most subjects in the first cohort. In an earlier analysis of around 600 of the donors, most TCR beta V segments were observed in productive rearrangements about 90% or about 30% of the time, broadly matching IMGT annotations. The study gave a list of 150 to 200 TCR beta chains associated with cytomegalovirus. In a later genetic analysis, fewer N-insertions in productive TCRs were reported among donors in an Asian-associated ancestry cluster than the roughly 670-donor mean. Strong co-occurrence of HLA alleles, especially DR and DQ, made assigning TCR associations to individual alleles difficult. In vitro tests confirmed that three of the cytomegalovirus-associated TCR beta chains recognize cytomegalovirus antigens. At a false discovery rate of 0.05, a later analysis linked about 16,000 TCR beta sequences to specific HLA alleles. Compared with equally common non-associated chains, HLA-associated TCR beta chains in a later analysis were more clonally expanded and had lower generation probabilities. In a later analysis, the rate of TCR association differed among HLA loci, with DRB1 alleles having the most associated TCRs and HLA-C alleles having the fewest. Linkage disequilibrium might explain the correlated functional status among segregating V segments, but an unknown experimental factor could not be ruled out. Sequencing depth was assumed to be roughly uniform across donors in the presence/absence analyses, though that assumption may not hold. Because HLA typing was unavailable for some donors at each locus, only the typed subset was used in association tests. Some IMGT-functional V segments, including TRBV6-2 and TRBV6-3, could not be told apart with the 87-base-pair reads, so those segments were excluded. The cohort was sequenced for TCR beta chains only, and without alpha or paired-chain data the features that could be detected were limited. Across donors, most TCR sequences were observed very rarely, whereas some public TCRs were present in many individuals.

Libraries were prepared through the immunoSEQ multiplex PCR assay. The multiplex PCR relied on a mix of 60 forward primers for TCR Vbeta segments and 13 reverse primers for TCR Jbeta segments. Amplification of the CDR3 region of rearranged TCR beta genes was performed with a multiplex PCR assay on genomic DNA. Amplified TCR beta libraries were sequenced as 87-base-pair reads on the Illumina HiSeq System. The published analysis was carried out like this. A later analysis tallied around 80 million unique TCR beta chains across the 666 repertoires, and approximately 11 million of those chains were shared by two or more donors. Raw reads were error-corrected and collapsed into unique sequences by a nearest-neighbor algorithm in which closely related sequences were merged to remove PCR and sequencing errors. To assign V, D and J gene segments, CDR3 sequences were aligned to IMGT reference sequences. For a sequence to be retained, a match of at least six nucleotides was required to both a V gene segment and a J gene segment. A rearrangement was called productive if the CDR3 had no stop codons and remained in frame with V and J, and every other rearrangement was called non-productive. CDR3 was defined according to IMGT convention as the region running from the second conserved V-encoded cysteine to the conserved J-encoded phenylalanine. In an earlier analysis of approximately 500 of the donors, sequences lacking an unambiguous match to a single V gene segment were excluded. In an earlier analysis of some 590 of the donors, a V segment was called functional when productive rearrangements were above 56.7%, and segregating when the standard deviation between donors exceeded 5%. To diagnose cytomegalovirus status from the catalog of TCR beta chain sequences, a statistical classification framework was built. V and J gene assignment, in a later analysis, came from comparing TCR nucleotide sequences with IMGT/GENE-DB human TR gene sequences. Using the TCRdist pipeline, a later analysis assigned CDR3 sequences along with most-parsimonious VDJ recombination scenarios. In a later analysis, every TCR beta chain was defined by the combination of its CDR3 amino acid sequence and its V-gene family, and reads without a unique V-gene family were dropped. To address suspected cross-contamination and a sequencing artifact, a later analysis removed around 600 highly shared, low-generation-probability nucleotide sequences. In a later analysis, a clonal expansion index was calculated for each public chain from normalized within-repertoire ranks of inferred template counts. In a later analysis, generation probabilities were computed with a VDJ recombination model fitted to out-of-frame rearrangements, and the resulting probabilities were checked against IGoR. Hypergeometric tests were used in a later analysis to score TCR-TCR, TCR-HLA and TCR-CMV co-occurrence, with a repertoire-size bias correction applied to the TCR pairs. To estimate false discovery rates, a later analysis permuted the HLA or CMV assignments 20 times. In a later analysis, co-occurring TCRs were grouped using DBSCAN, and TCRdist sequence similarity was added for clustering within HLA-allele-positive subsets. Repertoires with fewer than 30,000 or more than 120,000 public chains were left out of co-occurrence clustering, as were about 5 repertoires with anomalous nucleotide sharing. This is the immuneACCESS table as TCRdb keeps it, with only in-frame sequences that have V and J called. A part of the clones is gone; compared with another copy, unresolved V genes explain less than half, and the rest is unexplained. V and J calls and clone size are as listed in that table; D and trimming were resolved from the DNA. In all, the sample holds over 90,000 clones, and around 60% of those were seen once. The top ten clonotypes cover about 4.9% of the sample.

The source is a human donor in good health. The receptor chain draws on TRBV29-1 and TRBJ2-5; TRBD2 matches 12 bases in the middle. The sequencing sample was made of PBMCs. The sequence in DNA is TGCAGCGTTTCCGCACCGGGACTAGCGGGCCCCCAAGAGACCCAGTACTTC. The translation is CSVSAPGLAGPQETQYF.